This is a list of T cell receptor beta chains from one sample in a study of cytomegalovirus exposure and HLA in healthy donors. This table comes from immunoSEQ multiplex PCR, and its TCRdb copy is limited to in-frame clones, with some not included. Among 100,000 to 120,000 clones listed, about four fifths were seen once. The material sequenced was PBMCs. These receptors all stem from a woman aged 18-35 years in good health and CMV-seronegative. Both conserved end residues are part of each CDR3. D genes are given only for firm matches. Clone size is stated in some rows and not others, as once, few, many or a class when expanded.

V	size	J	D	CDR3	DNA
TRBV29-1	.	TRBJ2-5	.	CSVLKKSDREDGETQYF	TGCAGCGTTCTCAAGAAATCAGACAGGGAGGATGGGGAGACCCAGTACTTC
TRBV19	.	TRBJ2-1	TRBD2	CASRTSGTINEQFF	TGTGCCAGCCGGACTAGCGGGACCATCAATGAGCAGTTCTTC
TRBV4-1	.	TRBJ2-3	TRBD1	CASSLRTGSTDTQYF	TGCGCCAGCAGCCTACGGACAGGGTCCACAGATACGCAGTATTTT
TRBV28	.	TRBJ1-6	TRBD1	CASRGQSSYNSPLHF	TGTGCCAGCAGGGGACAGAGCTCCTATAATTCACCCCTCCACTTT
TRBV28	.	TRBJ1-1	TRBD1	CASRGQLNTEAFF	TGTGCCAGCAGGGGACAGTTGAACACTGAAGCTTTCTTT
TRBV15	.	TRBJ1-4	TRBD1	CATSRDALSRSTGLLSTNEKLFF	TGTGCCACCAGCAGAGATGCCCTTTCGCGTTCGACAGGGCTCCTGTCAACTAATGAAAAACTGTTTTTT
TRBV4-2	.	TRBJ1-2	TRBD1	CASSQDLTGDYGYTF	TGTGCCAGCAGCCAAGATCTCACAGGGGACTATGGCTACACCTTC
TRBV19	.	TRBJ2-3	TRBD1	CASREGDRSTDTQYF	TGTGCCAGCCGCGAGGGGGACAGGAGCACAGATACGCAGTATTTT
TRBV14	once	TRBJ1-2	TRBD1	CASSTRTGGGYGYTF	TGTGCCAGCAGCACCCGGACAGGGGGAGGCTATGGCTACACCTTC
TRBV4-1	once	TRBJ2-6	TRBD1	CASSPTGISGANVLTF	TGCGCCAGCAGCCCGACAGGGATCTCTGGGGCCAACGTCCTGACTTTC
TRBV7-2	.	TRBJ2-5	TRBD2	CASSLEGGGLAVETQYF	TGTGCCAGCAGCTTAGAAGGTGGGGGACTAGCTGTGGAGACCCAGTACTTC
TRBV5-1	.	TRBJ2-1	TRBD1	CASSLLSGGAYNEQFF	TGCGCCAGCAGCTTGTTGTCAGGGGGCGCCTACAATGAGCAGTTCTTC
TRBV7-2	.	TRBJ1-5	.	CASSQGRGNQPQHF	TGTGCCAGCAGCCAGGGGCGGGGCAATCAGCCCCAGCATTTT
TRBV25-1	.	TRBJ1-1	TRBD1	CASSDATGTGRWAFF	TGTGCCAGCAGTGATGCGACCGGGACAGGGAGGTGGGCTTTCTTT
TRBV6-6	.	TRBJ1-5	.	CASRLDSNQPQHF	TGTGCCAGCAGGCTAGATAGCAATCAGCCCCAGCATTTT
TRBV6-6	.	TRBJ2-5	TRBD2	CASTRTSGSQETLYF	TGTGCCAGCACCCGGACTAGTGGGTCCCAAGAGACCCTGTACTTC
TRBV5-1	.	TRBJ2-7	TRBD2	CASSLVLAGEGEQYF	TGCGCCAGCAGCTTGGTACTAGCGGGAGAGGGGGAGCAGTACTTC
TRBV27	.	TRBJ2-5	.	CASTAGVGETQYF	TGTGCCAGCACCGCAGGGGTAGGAGAGACCCAGTACTTC
TRBV6-1	.	TRBJ2-2	TRBD2	CASIGGGWTGELFF	TGTGCCAGCATTGGGGGGGGATGGACCGGGGAGCTGTTTTTT
TRBV4-1	.	TRBJ1-1	TRBD1	CASSQPTQGRTEAFF	TGCGCCAGCAGCCAACCAACACAGGGGAGGACTGAAGCTTTCTTT
TRBV19	.	TRBJ2-2	TRBD2	CASSALAGGGTGELFF	TGTGCCAGTAGTGCACTAGCGGGAGGGGGCACCGGGGAGCTGTTTTTT
TRBV2	.	TRBJ1-2	.	CASTSNYGYTF	TGTGCCAGCACGAGTAACTATGGCTACACCTTC
TRBV28	.	TRBJ2-7	TRBD2	CASRTSGSGQYF	TGTGCCAGTCGGACTAGCGGGAGTGGGCAGTACTTC
TRBV7-9	.	TRBJ2-5	.	CALTDRIQETQYF	TGTGCCCTGACAGACAGGATCCAAGAGACCCAGTACTTC